This TCR beta chain was captured by sequencing in a study of cytomegalovirus exposure and HLA in healthy donors. Study context: Earlier sequencing of some 180 million T cells yielded under 120 million unique TCR beta sequences. Study-level findings and limits: The study assumed roughly uniform donor sequencing depth for presence/absence analyses. Cytomegalovirus-associated status was assigned to approximately 160 TCR beta chains.

The V gene end was trimmed by 2 bases and the J gene end by 2 bases; junction bases not matched to a gene: 7. The CDR3 is 16 amino acids. CDR1 and CDR2 from the germline V gene are SGHDT and YYEEEE. Donors consisted of healthy bone marrow donors. Researchers ran the PCR with 60 Vbeta and 13 Jbeta primers. The assay was immunoSEQ multiplex PCR, and TCRdb's table has in-frame clones only and misses some. The data contain more than 95,000 clones, around 10% of them seen just once; the ten biggest clones take up around 3%. This clone was seen more than once but under ten times. Its antigen is not identified.

This sequence originates from a man aged 30 to 45 in good health and CMV-seronegative. The material sequenced was PBMCs. This chain joins TRBV5-6 and TRBJ2-3, with TRBD1 identical over 8 bases. Here the CDR3 DNA reads TGTGCCAGCAGCTTTACAGGGGGTCCCCCCACAGATACGCAGTATTTT. Residues: CASSFTGGPPTDTQYF. Drawing the rest from reference TRBV5-6 and TRBJ2-3, the complete variable domain is DAGVTQSPTHLIKTRGQQVTLRCSPKSGHDTVSWYQQALGQGPQFIFQYYEEEERQRGNFPDRFSGHQFPNYSSELNVNALLLGDSALYLCASSFTGGPPTDTQYFGPGTRLTVL.